The rows below give T cell receptor beta chains drawn from one sample of a study of cytomegalovirus exposure and HLA in healthy donors. Only in-frame clones appear in the TCRdb table, and some are missing; sequencing was by immunoSEQ multiplex PCR. This sample has under 200,000 clones, with 86% found just once. The sequencing sample was made of PBMCs. The source is a woman aged 18-29 years in good health and CMV-seronegative. The CDR3 runs from the conserved cysteine through the conserved F or W. The order of the fields is V gene, clone size, D gene, J gene, CDR3 DNA, CDR3 protein. A D gene is named only where the DNA matches it firmly. Size tells how often a clone was seen (once, few, many) or the class of an expanded clone, and some rows leave it out.

TRBV25-1,NA,NA,TRBJ1-5,TGTGCCAGCAGTGAATTTGAAGAGGAGCCCCAGCATTTT,CASSEFEEEPQHF
TRBV23-1,once,NA,TRBJ1-1,TGCGCCAACACAGAAGAAGCTTTCTTT,CANTEEAFF
TRBV4-1,NA,NA,TRBJ2-2,TGCGCCAGCAGCCCAGGAAGCCCCGGGGAGCTGTTTTTT,CASSPGSPGELFF
TRBV14,NA,TRBD1,TRBJ2-7,TGTGCCAGCAGCCCTAGACAGGGTTCGGGCGAGCAGTACTTC,CASSPRQGSGEQYF
TRBV29-1,once,NA,TRBJ2-2,TGCAGCGCCCGCGGGATTTCCACCGGGGAGCTGTTTTTT,CSARGISTGELFF
TRBV21-1,NA,NA,TRBJ1-6,TGTGCCAGCACCGGTTTAATTAAACCCAATTCACCCCTCCACTTT,CASTGLIKPNSPLHF
TRBV11-2,NA,NA,TRBJ2-7,TGTGCCAGCAGCTTAAGACTCGAGGGCTGGAGGGAGCAGTACTTC,CASSLRLEGWREQYF
TRBV12-5,NA,NA,TRBJ1-6,TGTGCTAGTGGTAAGGGGGTTCTGAGGTCACCCCTCCACTTT,CASGKGVLRSPLHF
TRBV18,NA,TRBD1,TRBJ2-1,TGTGCCAGTCGAAGACAGGGGCTATACAATGAGCAGTTCTTC,CASRRQGLYNEQFF
TRBV2,NA,TRBD1,TRBJ2-3,TGTGCCAGCGGCCAAGGGGGCAACCCTTCCACAGATACGCAGTATTTT,CASGQGGNPSTDTQYF
TRBV29-1,NA,NA,TRBJ2-7,TGCAGCGTTCTGTACAGGACGCACGAGCAGTACTTC,CSVLYRTHEQYF
TRBV29-1,NA,TRBD1,TRBJ2-2,TGCAGCGCCGGGACAGGGTTACCCGGGGAGCTGTTTTTT,CSAGTGLPGELFF
TRBV4-3,NA,NA,TRBJ2-7,TGCGCCAGCAGGGGCCCTACAGGCGAGCAGTACTTC,CASRGPTGEQYF
TRBV30,NA,TRBD2,TRBJ2-4,TGTGCCTGGAGTGTACTAGCGGGGGGGATAACCAAAAACATTCAGTACTTC,CAWSVLAGGITKNIQYF
TRBV19,NA,TRBD1,TRBJ1-1,TGTGCCAGTAGTTATCTGCCGGGACAGGAGGCTTTCTTT,CASSYLPGQEAFF
TRBV27,once,NA,TRBJ1-1,TGTGCCAGCAGTTTATCGGCTCCGAACACTGAAGCTTTCTTT,CASSLSAPNTEAFF
TRBV7-9,NA,NA,TRBJ1-2,TGTGCCAGCAGCTTAGCAGGTCGGACAGTGGACTATGGCTACACCTTC,CASSLAGRTVDYGYTF
TRBV2,NA,NA,TRBJ1-2,TGTGCCAGCAGCGCCACGGAGGGTTCGGGCGGCTACACCTTC,CASSATEGSGGYTF
TRBV5-4,NA,NA,TRBJ2-2,TGTGCCAGCAGCTTGGTCGGGGGTAACACCGGGGAGCTGTTTTTT,CASSLVGGNTGELFF
TRBV11-2,NA,NA,TRBJ2-1,TGTGCCAGCAGCTTAGGGCAGGGCCCCTACAATGAGCAGTTCTTC,CASSLGQGPYNEQFF
TRBV4-1,NA,NA,TRBJ2-7,TGCGCCAGCAGCCAAGGACTCAGGGGCCCAGAGCAGTACTTC,CASSQGLRGPEQYF
TRBV30,NA,NA,TRBJ2-1,TGTGCCTGGAGCGGGGTTCGCAGCTCCTACAATGAGCAGTTCTTC,CAWSGVRSSYNEQFF
TRBV14,NA,TRBD2,TRBJ2-4,TGTGCCAGCATGGCCGCTAGCGGACAAAACATTCAGTACTTC,CASMAASGQNIQYF
TRBV10-3,NA,TRBD2,TRBJ2-2,TGTGCCATCAGTGAGTCCCAGCGGGGGGGCGGTCCGGCCGGGGAGCTGTTTTTT,CAISESQRGGGPAGELFF
TRBV19,few,TRBD1,TRBJ1-2,TGTGCCAGTAGTGAATGGACAGGGGAGAATGGCTACACCTTC,CASSEWTGENGYTF
TRBV30,NA,NA,TRBJ1-2,TGTGCCTGGAGGGGGTCAGAGGGAGGCTACACCTTC,CAWRGSEGGYTF
TRBV6-5,NA,TRBD1,TRBJ2-7,TGTGCCAGTGCGGGGCCAGGGGGCATCTCCTACGAGCAGTACTTC,CASAGPGGISYEQYF
TRBV5-1,NA,TRBD1,TRBJ1-2,TGCGCCAGCAGCCTATATCCGGGACAGGGACATGGCTACACCTTC,CASSLYPGQGHGYTF
TRBV7-6,NA,NA,TRBJ2-3,TGTGCCAGCAGCAAGACACTGGCTAGCACAGATACGCAGTATTTT,CASSKTLASTDTQYF
TRBV27,NA,TRBD1,TRBJ1-2,TGTGCCAGCAGTCTACAGGGGCTCGGGGCCTATGGCTACACCTTC,CASSLQGLGAYGYTF
TRBV5-1,NA,NA,TRBJ2-7,TGCGCCAGCAGCCAAGGCGCAGGGGGAGGAAACGAGCAGTACTTC,CASSQGAGGGNEQYF
TRBV28,NA,TRBD1,TRBJ1-2,TGTGCCAGCAGTGCCCCACAGGGGTACTATGGCTACACCTTC,CASSAPQGYYGYTF
TRBV5-1,NA,NA,TRBJ2-5,TGCGCCAGCAGCGGTTCTACCCGCGCTGAGACCCAGTACTTC,CASSGSTRAETQYF